This is a list of T cell receptor beta chains from one sample in a study of blood T cell repertoires in COVID-19. Profiled with immunoSEQ multiplex PCR; TCRdb holds only in-frame clones, not every one. The sample has about 400,000 clones; approximately 86% are singletons. The sequenced sample was peripheral blood. These receptors were collected from a human donor in a cohort sampled during active COVID-19. CDR3s include the opening cysteine and the closing phenylalanine or tryptophan. D genes are given only for firm matches. A row's size may be missing; if present it is once, few, many or a size class.

>TRBJ2-1|TRBV5-4|NA|NA
TGTGCCAGCAGCTTGGGAGCGGTTGAGCAGTTCTTC
CASSLGAVEQFF
>TRBJ2-3|TRBV5-1|NA|NA
TGCGCCAGCAGCTTATTAATTCCCACAACAGGGGAGGATAGTACAGATACGCAGTATTTT
CASSLLIPTTGEDSTDTQYF
>TRBJ2-2|TRBV2|TRBD1|NA
TGTGCCAGCAGGGAAGACAGGGCTAACGGGGAGCTGTTTTTT
CASREDRANGELFF
>TRBJ2-1|TRBV2|TRBD2|NA
TGTGCCAGCAGTGAAGCACTAGCGGGAGGTATATACAATGAGCAGTTCTTC
CASSEALAGGIYNEQFF
>TRBJ1-4|TRBV15|TRBD1|NA
TGTGCCACCAGCAGCCTTAGGGACAGGGAAACTAATGAAAAACTGTTTTTT
CATSSLRDRETNEKLFF
>TRBJ2-2|TRBV7-9|NA|NA
TGTGCCAGCAGCCTGACAGGCACCGGGGAGCTGTTTTTT
CASSLTGTGELFF
>TRBJ2-5|TRBV6-5|TRBD1|NA
TGTGCCAGCAGTAGGACAGGGAATCAAGAGACCCAGTACTTC
CASSRTGNQETQYF
>TRBJ2-3|TRBV7-6|TRBD2|NA
TGTGCCAGCAGCTCCCGGGGGGGGCTCACAGATACGCAGTATTTT
CASSSRGGLTDTQYF
>TRBJ1-2|TRBV5-1|TRBD1|NA
TGCGCCAGCAGCCTGGACAGGGAATATGGCTACACCTTC
CASSLDREYGYTF
>TRBJ2-5|TRBV29-1|TRBD2|NA
TGCAGCGTAGATAATGCGGGGGGCCACTCGCGTACCCAGTACTTC
CSVDNAGGHSRTQYF
>TRBJ2-3|TRBV7-9|TRBD1|NA
TGTGCCAGCAGCTCCGCCCAGGGGGTGAGCACAGATACGCAGTATTTT
CASSSAQGVSTDTQYF
>TRBJ2-3|TRBV7-2|NA|NA
TGTGCCAGCAGCTTAAGCGTGAGCGATACGCAGTATTTT
CASSLSVSDTQYF
>TRBJ1-1|TRBV9|NA|NA
TGTGCCAGCAGCGTAGTCAGGGATGTGGGAGGAGGAACTGAAGCTTTCTTT
CASSVVRDVGGGTEAFF
>TRBJ2-3|TRBV7-2|TRBD1|NA
TGTGCCAGCAGCCAGGGACAGGGAAGCACAGATACGCAGTATTTT
CASSQGQGSTDTQYF
>TRBJ2-1|TRBV5-1|NA|few
TGCGCCAGCAGCTTGCCCAACGGAGATGAGCAGTTCTTC
CASSLPNGDEQFF
>TRBJ1-1|TRBV30|NA|NA
TGTGCCTGGAGTACTCCCTGGGGGCCTAACACTGAAGCTTTCTTT
CAWSTPWGPNTEAFF
>TRBJ2-3|TRBV6-1|NA|NA
TGTGCCAGCAGTGAAGGGAGAGGAAACACAGATACGCAGTATTTT
CASSEGRGNTDTQYF
>TRBJ2-1|TRBV30|NA|NA
TGTGCCTGGAATCGTGGAGGGGGCGACTACAATGAGCAGTTCTTC
CAWNRGGGDYNEQFF
>TRBJ2-2|TRBV19|NA|NA
TGTGCCAGTAGTATGGGCAGGGATGGCGGGGAGCTGTTTTTT
CASSMGRDGGELFF
>TRBJ1-1|TRBV5-6|TRBD1|once
TGTGCCAGCAGCTTCAGGGGGCGCGTTAACTCTGAAGCTTTCTTT
CASSFRGRVNSEAFF
>TRBJ2-1|TRBV19|TRBD2|NA
TGTGCCAGTAGTTTCCTTGGACTAGCGGGAGTCTATGAGCAGTTCTTC
CASSFLGLAGVYEQFF
>TRBJ1-1|TRBV11-2|NA|NA
TGTGCCACCAAAGACAGCCTTCTGAACACTGAAGCTTTCTTT
CATKDSLLNTEAFF
>TRBJ2-7|TRBV4-2|TRBD1|NA
TGTGCCAGCAGCCAAGGGACAGGAGCTAACTACGAGCAGTACTTC
CASSQGTGANYEQYF
>TRBJ2-1|TRBV2|TRBD2|NA
TGTGCCAGCAGTGAATCCAGCGGGAGATATAATGAGCAGTTCTTC
CASSESSGRYNEQFF
>TRBJ2-5|TRBV4-2|NA|NA
TGTGCCAGCAGCCCGACGTTTGGCGGGGAAGAGACCCAGTACTTC
CASSPTFGGEETQYF
>TRBJ1-6|TRBV6-1|TRBD1|NA
TGTGCCAGCAGTGAAAGAGGGGACAGCTATTCACCCCTCCACTTT
CASSERGDSYSPLHF
>TRBJ2-5|TRBV7-2|TRBD2|NA
TGTGCCAGCAGCTCGCCGGCGGGGGGGCGAGAGACCCAGTACTTC
CASSSPAGGRETQYF
>TRBJ1-5|TRBV19|TRBD1|NA
TGTGCCAGTAGTATACCAAGATCCCGGACAGGGGGCTCGTTGGGCAATCAGCCCCAGCATTTT
CASSIPRSRTGGSLGNQPQHF
>TRBJ1-3|TRBV5-5|NA|NA
TGTGCCAGCAGCTTGAACGGGAACCCTGGAAACACCATATATTTT
CASSLNGNPGNTIYF
>TRBJ1-4|TRBV4-1|NA|once
TGCGCCAGCAGCCAAGGGGAGGGGAGGAATGAAAAACTGTTTTTT
CASSQGEGRNEKLFF
>TRBJ1-6|TRBV4-2|NA|NA
TGTGCCAGCAGCCAAGATATAAGCGGGGGCGCCTTTAGCTCCTATAATTCACCCCTCCACTTT
CASSQDISGGAFSSYNSPLHF
>TRBJ2-1|TRBV4-1|NA|NA
TGCGCCAGCAGCCAAGATAGTTACAGCAATGAGCAGTTCTTC
CASSQDSYSNEQFF
>TRBJ2-7|TRBV2|TRBD1|few
TGTGCCAGCAGTACAGGGGCGATTGGCGAGCAGTACTTC
CASSTGAIGEQYF
>TRBJ1-5|TRBV14|NA|NA
TGTGCCAGCAGCCAGGCTAGTCGGAGGGGCGAACAGCCCCAGCATTTT
CASSQASRRGEQPQHF
>TRBJ2-2|TRBV7-9|NA|NA
TGTGCCAGCAGCCCCGGGACATCTCTCCAAGGCACCGGGGAGCTGTTTTTT
CASSPGTSLQGTGELFF
>TRBJ1-1|TRBV9|NA|NA
TGTGCCAGCAGCGTGGGGGGAGGGGGCACTGAAGCTTTCTTT
CASSVGGGGTEAFF
>TRBJ1-4|TRBV19|TRBD1|NA
TGTGCCAGTAGCCCCAGACAGGGGGCGGCGGCAACTAATGAAAAACTGTTTTTT
CASSPRQGAAATNEKLFF
>TRBJ1-2|TRBV3-1/TRBV3-2|NA|once
TGTGCCAGCAGCCAGGCAGGGACTAACTATGGCTACACCTTC
CASSQAGTNYGYTF
>TRBJ1-2|TRBV30|NA|NA
TGTGCCTGGAGTGTACGGAATGCAGGGGGCTACACCTTC
CAWSVRNAGGYTF
>TRBJ2-2|TRBV12-3/TRBV12-4|NA|NA
TGTGCCAGCAGTTTAGTGGGGCCCGGGGAGCTGTTTTTT
CASSLVGPGELFF
>TRBJ2-7|TRBV28|TRBD2|NA
TGTGCCAGCAGCCCGGGACTAGCGGGTTCCTACGAGCAGTACTTC
CASSPGLAGSYEQYF
>TRBJ2-7|TRBV7-3|TRBD1|NA
TGTGCCAGCAGCGTGGGACAGGGGGGCGAGCAGTACTTC
CASSVGQGGEQYF
>TRBJ1-5|TRBV19|TRBD1|NA
TGTGCCAGTAGTTTCCCAGGGGACAGGGTCTATCAGCCCCAGCATTTT
CASSFPGDRVYQPQHF
>TRBJ2-7|TRBV27|TRBD1|NA
TGTGCCAGCAGTCTACTCCGGGACAGGGGATACGAGCAGTACTTC
CASSLLRDRGYEQYF
>TRBJ2-3|TRBV18|TRBD1|few
TGTGCCAGCTCCGGACGACAGGGGGGCACAGATACGCAGTATTTT
CASSGRQGGTDTQYF
>TRBJ1-1|TRBV19|NA|NA
TGTGCCAGTAGTATGACCTTGGGGGGTTTTTGGCACACTGAAGCTTTCTTT
CASSMTLGGFWHTEAFF
>TRBJ2-7|TRBV11-2|TRBD1|NA
TGTGCCAGCAGCTCGACCGGGACAGGGGTACTCGAGCAGTACTTC
CASSSTGTGVLEQYF
>TRBJ2-1|TRBV18|NA|NA
TGTGCCAGCTCACCACCGGTCGCGGCCTACAATGAGCAGTTCTTC
CASSPPVAAYNEQFF
>TRBJ1-1|TRBV3-1/TRBV3-2|NA|NA
TGTGCCAGCAGCCAGGGACAAGAAAACACTGAAGCTTTCTTT
CASSQGQENTEAFF
>TRBJ2-1|TRBV3-1/TRBV3-2|TRBD2|NA
TGTGCCAGCAGCCAGGTAGCGGGGGGTACCCCCCGGGGGAATGAGCAGTTCTTC
CASSQVAGGTPRGNEQFF
>TRBJ2-6|TRBV6-5|NA|NA
TGTGCCAGCAGTACATCCGGGGCCAACGTCCTGACTTTC
CASSTSGANVLTF
>TRBJ2-1|TRBV6-5|TRBD1|once
TGTGCCAGCAGCCCCAGGGGGCTCGGTGAGCAGTTCTTC
CASSPRGLGEQFF